This entry features one T cell receptor beta chain sequence. Antigen unknown. This entry comes from a study of CD8 T cells in ankylosing spondylitis. Study findings and constraints: Disease-linked clones were reportedly significantly enriched in matched ankylosing spondylitis synovial fluid. For ankylosing spondylitis blood, a TCR beta motif of under 10 highly homologous variants appeared characteristic. Peripheral blood held disease-linked clones only at relatively low frequency, and these were CD8+. Some of these motif variants have turned up before, in reports on reactive arthritis synovial fluid and blood.

The CDR3 runs to 14 residues. In germline, CDR1 is DFQATT, CDR2 SNEGSKA (reference sequence). With 7 bases removed from V and 4 bases from J, the gap between germline ends came to 20 bases. The authors made TCR beta libraries by quantitative 5'-RACE with molecular barcodes. Each CDR3 protein is one row after TCRdb ran MiXCR on the 5' RACE reads. Counted here are more than 600,000 distinct CDR3 sequences, under 20% occurring once; the ten biggest clones make up 15% to 20%. The origin of this receptor is a male donor with ankylosing spondylitis. The specimen sequenced was blood, either unsorted or a sorted T cell fraction (not recorded which). This chain uses TRBV20-1 with TRBJ2-7, with D tentatively TRBD1 (5 bases). CDR3 coding DNA: TGCAGTGGCCTCCTCCAGCAGGGATTATACGAGCAGTACTTC. It codes for CSGLLQQGLYEQYF.